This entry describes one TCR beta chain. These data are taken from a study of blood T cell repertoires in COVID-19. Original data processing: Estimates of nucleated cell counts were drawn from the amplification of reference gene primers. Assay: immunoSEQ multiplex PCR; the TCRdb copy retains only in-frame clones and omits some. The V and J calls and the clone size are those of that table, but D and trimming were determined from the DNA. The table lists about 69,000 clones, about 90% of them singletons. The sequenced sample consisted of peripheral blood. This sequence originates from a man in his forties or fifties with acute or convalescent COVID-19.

CDR3 protein: CASSLRGANEKLFF. CDR3 DNA: TGTGCCAGTAGTCTCCGGGGAGCTAATGAAAAACTGTTTTTT. The rearrangement joins TRBV19 to TRBJ1-4; D is unclear. Germline CDR1 and CDR2: LNHDA and SQIVND (reference sequence). V was cut by 5 bases and J by 3 bases, with 10 bases left in between. This CDR3 has 14 amino acids.